These 21 T cell receptor beta chains were all obtained from the same sample, sequenced in a study of OX40 agonist ivuxolimab in advanced cancers. The method was the immunoSEQ multiplex PCR assay. Not all clones reach the TCRdb copy of this immuneACCESS table, which keeps in-frame sequences only. Checked studies attribute under half of the gap to unresolved V genes and leave the rest unexplained. This sample comprises 55,000 to 65,000 clones, around 84% of them detected only once. The ten largest make up about 4.2% of the sample. Source: CD4+ or CD8+ T cells sorted from blood, taken in a trial of the OX40 agonist ivuxolimab. Receptors originate from an adult with an advanced solid tumor such as melanoma, head and neck, liver or kidney cancer.

The chain recombines TRBV21-1 with TRBJ1-5. TRBV21-1 is given as a pseudogene. The CDR3 covers 12 residues. CDR3 nucleotides: TGTGCCATCCATGGGGGGGATCAGCCCCAGCATTTT. Its protein is CAIHGGDQPQHF.

The chain uses TRBV15 and TRBJ2-3; weak D call: TRBD2 (6 bases). V was trimmed by 0 bases and J by 4 bases, leaving 8 bases between them. Germline CDR1 reads LNHNV; CDR2 reads YYDKDF (reference sequence). The CDR3 is 14 residues long. This CDR3 reads CATSRDGTPDTQYF. The CDR3 DNA sequence: TGTGCCACCAGCAGAGATGGGACTCCAGATACGCAGTATTTT.

The chain recombines TRBV6-1 with TRBJ2-2, with 7 bases aligning to TRBD2. The CDR3 has 14 amino acids. The germline V gene has CDR1 MNHNS and CDR2 SASEGT. Losses at the gene ends were 5 bases for V and 4 bases for J; bases not matched to a gene: 4. The CDR3 nucleotides read TGTGCCAGCAGTTGGGAGGGTAGCACCGGGGAGCTGTTTTTT. Protein product: CASSWEGSTGELFF.

There are a few counts of this clone. The V gene is TRBV28, the J gene TRBJ2-5; a weak D match, TRBD2 (6 bases). V lost 10 bases and J 5 bases, leaving 14 bases between the germline ends. This CDR3 region has 12 residues. The germline V gene encodes CDR1 MDHEN and CDR2 SYDVKM. The CDR3 region is CAIRLVKETQYF. CDR3 sequence (DNA): TGTGCCATTCGACTAGTTAAGGAGACCCAGTACTTC.

V gene TRBV2 combines with J gene TRBJ2-1; TRBD2 agrees at 14 bases. Germline CDR1 reads SNHLY; CDR2 reads FYNNEI. CDR3 size: 15 residues. The trim removed 6 bases at V and 2 bases at J, leaving 0 bases unmatched. The DNA of the CDR3 is TGTGCCAGCAGGACTAGCGGGGGGGCCTACAATGAGCAGTTCTTC. It specifies CASRTSGGAYNEQFF.

This chain connects TRBV6-6 to TRBJ2-1; 11 bases are a match to TRBD2. Germline values: CDR1 MNHNY, CDR2 SVGAGI (reference sequence). The CDR3 length is 15 residues. The V segment lost 6 bases and the J segment 7 bases; nucleotides outside the gene matches: 8. The CDR3 DNA sequence: TGTGCCAGCAGGCAAGGACTAGCGGGTGGAAATGAGCAGTTCTTC. Translating it yields CASRQGLAGGNEQFF.

In its sample, this clone was seen a few times. V usage is TRBV11-2 and J usage is TRBJ2-1, with 16 bases lining up with TRBD2. V gave up 6 bases and J gave up 10 bases; unmatched junction bases: 6. CDR3 size: 15 residues. The V gene's germline CDR1 is SGHAT and CDR2 FQNNGV. The CDR3 loop is CASSGTSGGGREQFF. CDR3 DNA sequence: TGTGCCAGCAGTGGGACTAGCGGGGGGGGCCGGGAGCAGTTCTTC.

This chain connects TRBV11-2 to TRBJ2-7; TRBD1 agrees at 7 bases. Germline V gene sequence: CDR1 SGHAT, CDR2 FQNNGV. This CDR3 comprises 16 residues. Losses at the gene ends were 0 bases for V and 5 bases for J; bases not matched to a gene: 10. The CDR3 DNA is TGTGCCAGCAGCTTAGATTGGGCAGGGGGAACCCACGAGCAGTACTTC. Encoded protein: CASSLDWAGGTHEQYF.

The J gene is TRBJ2-5, the V gene TRBV6-1; D is uncertain. The CDR3 consists of 15 residues. Trimming took off 4 bases at V and 3 bases at J, with 15 bases between the two ends. Germline V CDR1 and CDR2: MNHNS, SASEGT. For the CDR3, the DNA is TGTGCCAGCAGTGTTATGAGGACGTTTAAAGAGACCCAGTACTTC. Its protein product is CASSVMRTFKETQYF.

The chain recombines TRBV7-9 with TRBJ2-3, with 8 bases identical to TRBD1. The V segment lost 3 bases and the J segment 6 bases; nucleotides outside the gene matches: 8. The CDR3 is 15 amino acids. The germline V gene encodes CDR1 SEHNR and CDR2 FQNEAQ (reference sequence). The CDR3 DNA reads as TGTGCCAGCAGCTTTTGGCAGGGGGCTATGGATACGCAGTATTTT. Translated: CASSFWQGAMDTQYF.

This clone was seen a handful of times. The gene calls are TRBV10-3 and TRBJ1-2; maybe TRBD1 (6 bases). There are 15 residues in the CDR3. The germline gives CDR1 ENHRY, CDR2 SYGVKD. V was cut by 11 bases and J by 8 bases, with 27 bases left in between. The CDR3 nucleotides are TGTGCCCACCGGGACACACAGTCGGGGGAGGGAGGCTACACCTTC. It codes for CAHRDTQSGEGGYTF.

The chain joins TRBV25-1 to TRBJ1-2; TRBD1 might be the D (6 bases). The germline V gene has CDR1 MGHDK and CDR2 SYGVNS. V lost 6 bases, J lost 4 bases, and 6 bases lay in between. This CDR3 region has 11 residues. The CDR3 bases are TGTGCCAGCAGGACAGGCTATGGCTACACCTTC. Translation: CASRTGYGYTF.

The table lists this clone with a few counts. The chain carries TRBV4-1 and TRBJ2-5; the D gene could be TRBD1 or TRBD2 (5 bases each). CDR1 is MGHRA, CDR2 YSYEKL, per germline. This CDR3 contains 13 residues. V lost 8 bases and J 3 bases, leaving 13 bases between the germline ends. CDR3 coding DNA: TGCGCCAGCCGGGACCCCAAAAAAGAGACCCAGTACTTC. The encoded protein is CASRDPKKETQYF.

The rearrangement uses TRBV9 and TRBJ2-7; TRBD1 is a possible D gene (6 bases). The CDR3 sequence is 15 residues long. Between the trimmed V and J ends, which lost 4 bases and 0 bases, there was a span of 14 bases. Germline loops: CDR1 SGDLS, CDR2 YYNGEE. This CDR3 is CASSRDRTSSYEQYF. The DNA for the CDR3 is TGTGCCAGCAGCCGAGACAGGACCAGCTCCTACGAGCAGTACTTC.

The rearrangement uses TRBV5-1 and TRBJ2-2; 10 bases agree with TRBD2. The CDR3 runs to 15 residues. Germline values: CDR1 SGHRS, CDR2 YFSETQ. J lost 10 bases, V lost 0 bases, and 6 bases had no gene match. The CDR3, as DNA: TGCGCCAGCAGCTTGGCCCTAGCGGGAGTGGCGGAGCTGTTTTTT. This sequence encodes CASSLALAGVAELFF.

This chain uses TRBV6-1 with TRBJ1-1; 7 nucleotides align to TRBD1. CDR3 length equals 13 residues. V lost 9 bases to trimming and J lost 2 bases; unmatched junction nucleotides: 6. Germline V gene lookup returns CDR1 MNHNS and CDR2 SASEGT. CDR3 sequence: CASSQGGNTEAFF. CDR3 DNA: TGTGCCAGTTCCCAGGGGGGCAACACTGAAGCTTTCTTT.

The chain couples TRBV9 to TRBJ1-5; tentatively, D is TRBD1 (6 bases). V shed 4 bases and J shed 3 bases, with 14 bases lying between them. The CDR3 spans 15 residues. Germline V gives CDR1 SGDLS, CDR2 YYNGEE. CDR3: CASSQTGLYNQPQHF. CDR3 nucleotide sequence: TGTGCCAGCAGCCAAACAGGGCTATACAATCAGCCCCAGCATTTT.

This chain links TRBV7-6 with TRBJ1-1; the D is unclear. CDR1 SGHVS and CDR2 FNYEAQ come from the germline V gene. Deletions cut 1 base from V and 1 base from J, with 10 bases between. This CDR3 region has 15 residues. The DNA of the CDR3 is TGTGCCAGCAGCTTAGAGGAGCCTCCGAACACTGAAGCTTTCTTT. Translated: CASSLEEPPNTEAFF. The full variable domain, in which reference TRBV7-6 and TRBJ1-1 provide the parts outside the CDR3, is GAGVSQSPRYKVTKRGQDVALRCDPISGHVSLYWYRQALGQGPEFLTYFNYEAQQDKSGLPNDRFSAERPEGSISTLTIQRTEQRDSAMYRCASSLEEPPNTEAFFGQGTRLTVV.

The genes are TRBV6-1 and TRBJ1-5, with a possible D match to TRBD1 (5 bases). V was clipped by 5 bases and J by 2 bases, with 10 bases between them. Germline V gene sequence: CDR1 MNHNS, CDR2 SASEGT. The CDR3 covers 14 residues. CDR3 DNA: TGTGCCAGCAGTCGCGGGGGGGGCAATCAGCCCCAGCATTTT. It codes for CASSRGGGNQPQHF.

This chain uses TRBV5-1 with TRBJ2-5, with D uncertain. Germline V gene data show CDR1 as SGHRS and CDR2 as YFSETQ. Between the trimmed V and J ends, which lost 5 bases and 3 bases, there was a span of 11 bases. The CDR3 is 13 residues long. CDR3: CASSMSVKETQYF. The CDR3 DNA sequence: TGCGCCAGCAGTATGTCCGTAAAAGAGACCCAGTACTTC.

This chain joins TRBV2 and TRBJ2-3, with 8 positions matching TRBD1. Germline V lookup: CDR1 SNHLY, CDR2 FYNNEI. V lost 3 bases and J lost 0; bases outside the gene matches: 5. The CDR3 contains 16 residues. The CDR3 DNA sequence: TGTGCCAGCAGTGAGTCCTGGGACAGGAGCACAGATACGCAGTATTTT. Its protein is CASSESWDRSTDTQYF. Variable domain in full (rest from reference TRBV2 and TRBJ2-3): EPEVTQTPSHQVTQMGQEVILRCVPISNHLYFYWYRQILGQKVEFLVSFYNNEISEKSEIFDDQFSVERPDGSNFTLKIRSTKLEDSAMYFCASSESWDRSTDTQYFGPGTRLTVL.